This entry describes one T cell receptor (beta chain). The CDR3 has 13 amino acids. The V segment lost 6 bases and the J segment 5 bases; nucleotides outside the gene matches: 2. Clones were sequenced by immunoSEQ multiplex PCR, and TCRdb holds only the in-frame ones, with some missing. Among about 280,000 clones, 70% to 90% were seen once, and the ten largest hold 3%. The data stem from a study of blood T cell repertoires in COVID-19. As for the study in general: Italy, Spain and the United States were the sources of the convalescent and acute COVID-19 samples. T cells, B-cell-depleted T cells, or PBMCs supplied cDNA or gDNA.

Material for sequencing was peripheral blood. This chain links TRBV12-3 or TRBV12-4 with TRBJ1-4, with 8 bases that match TRBD1. The clonotype was recovered from a woman aged 25 to 39 with active or convalescent COVID-19. CDR3 loop: CASRDRVNEKLFF. The CDR3 coding sequence is TGTGCCAGCAGGGACAGGGTAAATGAAAAACTGTTTTTT.